These T cell receptor beta chains were read from a single sample in a study of CD8 T cells in Susac syndrome. A single record per CDR3 protein comes from TCRdb applying MiXCR to the immunoSEQ multiplex PCR reads. The data show some 97,000 distinct CDR3 sequences, about 95% seen once. The sample comprised CD8+ T cells from PBMCs. The receptors were sampled from a human donor with Susac syndrome. Each CDR3 is given with its conserved first and last residue.

CDR3: CASSLALGAEAFF
J: TRBJ1-1
V: TRBV7-2

CDR3: CSAKGLPGPGGVNEQFF
J: TRBJ2-1
V: TRBV20-1

CDR3: CSAPDRVESNEKLFF
J: TRBJ1-4
V: TRBV20-1

CDR3: CSVEGVEKGHSDTQYF
J: TRBJ2-3
V: TRBV29-1

CDR3: CASSQLGGSYNEQFF
J: TRBJ2-1
V: TRBV4-2

CDR3: CSVDRTSPETQYF
J: TRBJ2-5
V: TRBV29-1

CDR3: CASSSNDRGGGRELFF
J: TRBJ2-2
V: TRBV7-3

CDR3: CASTQGRIELNTEAFF
J: TRBJ1-1
V: TRBV25-1

CDR3: CASSFRREETQYF
J: TRBJ2-5
V: TRBV5-1

CDR3: CASSPGQVDGYTF
J: TRBJ1-2
V: TRBV18

CDR3: CASQEVPNGYTF
J: TRBJ1-2
V: TRBV7-3

CDR3: CASSQHEGDGAYEQYF
J: TRBJ2-7
V: TRBV4-1

CDR3: CSVEKRESEQFF
J: TRBJ2-1
V: TRBV29-1

CDR3: CASTALAWGAQYF
J: TRBJ2-5
V: TRBV2

CDR3: CASSPTSGGSGANVLTF
J: TRBJ2-6
V: TRBV12-3/TRBV12-4

CDR3: CASSIEGYTGELFF
J: TRBJ2-2
V: TRBV19